This is a list of T cell receptor beta chains from one sample in a study of shared clonotypes between healthy human individuals. Measured with immunoSEQ multiplex PCR; TCRdb has only the in-frame clones, and not every one. In the table there are some 2.1 million clones, about 95% of which are singletons. The specimen was naive CD8+ T cells sorted from blood. The receptors originated from a young man in good health. CDR3s include the opening cysteine and the closing phenylalanine or tryptophan. D genes are given only for firm matches. A row's size may be missing; if present it is once, few, many or a size class.

abundance,v_gene,d_gene,j_gene,CDR3aa,CDR3nt
NA,TRBV27,NA,TRBJ2-1,CASSLVGSPYNEQFF,TGTGCCAGCAGTTTAGTTGGGAGCCCATACAATGAGCAGTTCTTC
NA,TRBV4-1,NA,TRBJ2-6,CASSQVNRVSGANVLTF,TGCGCCAGCAGCCAAGTGAACAGGGTCTCCGGGGCCAACGTCCTGACTTTC
few,TRBV7-9,NA,TRBJ1-6,CASGGDNSPLHF,TGTGCCAGCGGGGGAGATAATTCACCCCTCCACTTT
NA,TRBV11-2,NA,TRBJ2-7,CASSLFGQTYEQYF,TGTGCCAGCAGCTTATTCGGACAGACCTACGAGCAGTACTTC
NA,TRBV27,NA,TRBJ1-5,CASSLSQGPGQPQHF,TGTGCCAGCAGTTTATCCCAGGGGCCCGGGCAGCCCCAGCATTTT
NA,TRBV6-1,TRBD2,TRBJ2-1,CASSEAPYPAGAYEQFF,TGTGCCAGCAGTGAAGCCCCTTATCCAGCGGGAGCCTATGAGCAGTTCTTC
NA,TRBV13,NA,TRBJ1-1,CASSTRQALTTEAFF,TGTGCCAGCAGCACCCGACAGGCCCTAACGACTGAAGCTTTCTTT
once,TRBV7-2,NA,TRBJ2-4,CASKAKNIQYF,TGTGCCAGCAAGGCCAAAAACATTCAGTACTTC
NA,TRBV27,NA,TRBJ2-3,CASRISGSTDTQYF,TGTGCCAGCAGGATTAGCGGAAGCACAGATACGCAGTATTTT
NA,TRBV4-3,TRBD2,TRBJ2-3,CASSHSREFSDTQYF,TGCGCCAGCAGCCATTCGCGGGAGTTTTCAGATACGCAGTATTTT
NA,TRBV21-1,NA,TRBJ1-4,CASILRGNPYEKLFF,TGTGCCAGCATCCTACGGGGGAATCCTTATGAAAAACTGTTTTTT
NA,TRBV19,TRBD2,TRBJ2-3,CASSPRTSGDTDTQYF,TGTGCCAGTAGCCCTCGGACTAGCGGAGACACAGATACGCAGTATTTT
NA,TRBV5-8,NA,TRBJ2-7,CASSLVRGSEGWSAYEQYF,TGTGCCAGCAGCTTGGTTAGGGGGTCGGAGGGGTGGAGTGCCTACGAGCAGTACTTC
NA,TRBV6-5,NA,TRBJ1-2,CASSYSTRGSGYTF,TGTGCCAGCAGTTACTCGACCAGGGGATCTGGCTACACCTTC